This T cell receptor (beta chain) was observed in a study of blood T cell repertoires in COVID-19. The wider study: COVID-19 samples collected from the United States, Italy and Spain covered acute and convalescent phases. T cells, B-cell-depleted T cells, or PBMCs supplied cDNA or gDNA.

In the original workflow: Estimates of nucleated cell counts were drawn from the amplification of reference gene primers. Libraries were prepared by immunoSEQ multiplex PCR; TCRdb keeps only in-frame clonotypes and omits some of them. For V, J and clone size, that table is used; D and trimming come from the DNA. The table records more than 250,000 clones, 87% of them present only once. The CDR3 runs 17 residues. In germline, CDR1 is LNHNV, CDR2 YYDKDF (reference sequence). The V and J ends lost 0 bases and 6 bases, in that order; junction bases with no gene match: 6. The specimen sequenced was peripheral blood. V is TRBV15 and J is TRBJ2-1; 12 bases are shared with TRBD1. The sequence was collected from a man aged 50-59 years with active or convalescent COVID-19. CDR3 loop: CATSRDGGTGGFNEQFF. The CDR3 bases are TGTGCCACCAGCAGAGATGGGGGGACAGGGGGCTTCAATGAGCAGTTCTTC.